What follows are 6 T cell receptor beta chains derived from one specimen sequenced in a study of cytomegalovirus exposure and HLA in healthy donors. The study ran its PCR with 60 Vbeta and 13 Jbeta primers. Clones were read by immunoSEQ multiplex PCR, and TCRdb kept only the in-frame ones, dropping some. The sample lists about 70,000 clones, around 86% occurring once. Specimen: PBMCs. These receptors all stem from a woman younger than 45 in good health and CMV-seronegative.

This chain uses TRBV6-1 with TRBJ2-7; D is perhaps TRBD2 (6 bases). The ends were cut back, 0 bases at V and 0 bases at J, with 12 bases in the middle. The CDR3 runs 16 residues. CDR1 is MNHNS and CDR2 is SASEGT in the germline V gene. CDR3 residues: CASSEAPSARSYEQYF. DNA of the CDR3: TGTGCCAGCAGTGAAGCGCCTAGCGCACGCTCCTACGAGCAGTACTTC.

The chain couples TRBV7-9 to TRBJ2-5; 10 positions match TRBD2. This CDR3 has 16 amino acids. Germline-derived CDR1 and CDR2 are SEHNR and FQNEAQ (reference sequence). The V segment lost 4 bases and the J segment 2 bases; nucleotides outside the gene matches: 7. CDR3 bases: TGTGCCAGCAGCTACCCAGCGGGAGGGCCGCAAGAGACCCAGTACTTC. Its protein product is CASSYPAGGPQETQYF.

This chain's CDR3 is CASSPEPFSGNTIYF. For the CDR3, the DNA is TGTGCCAGTAGTCCCGAGCCGTTCTCTGGAAACACCATATATTTT. The chain uses TRBV19 and TRBJ1-3; D gene uncertain. V lost 5 bases, J lost 0 bases, and 11 bases lay in between. The CDR3 has 15 residues. The germline V gene has CDR1 LNHDA and CDR2 SQIVND (reference sequence).

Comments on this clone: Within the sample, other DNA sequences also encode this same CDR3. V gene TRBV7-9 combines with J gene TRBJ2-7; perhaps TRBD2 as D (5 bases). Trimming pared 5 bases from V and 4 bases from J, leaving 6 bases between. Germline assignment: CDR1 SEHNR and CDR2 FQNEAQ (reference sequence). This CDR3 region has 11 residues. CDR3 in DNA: TGTGCCAGCAGCCCGGGGTACGAGCAGTACTTC. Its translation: CASSPGYEQYF.

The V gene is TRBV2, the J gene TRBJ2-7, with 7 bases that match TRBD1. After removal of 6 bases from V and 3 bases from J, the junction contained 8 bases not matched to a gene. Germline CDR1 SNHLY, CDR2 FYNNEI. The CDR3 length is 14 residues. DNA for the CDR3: TGTGCCAGCAGAAGGGGGCTAAGCGGCTACGAGCAGTACTTC. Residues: CASRRGLSGYEQYF. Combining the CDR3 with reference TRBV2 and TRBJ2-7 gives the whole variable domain EPEVTQTPSHQVTQMGQEVILRCVPISNHLYFYWYRQILGQKVEFLVSFYNNEISEKSEIFDDQFSVERPDGSNFTLKIRSTKLEDSAMYFCASRRGLSGYEQYFGPGTRLTVT.

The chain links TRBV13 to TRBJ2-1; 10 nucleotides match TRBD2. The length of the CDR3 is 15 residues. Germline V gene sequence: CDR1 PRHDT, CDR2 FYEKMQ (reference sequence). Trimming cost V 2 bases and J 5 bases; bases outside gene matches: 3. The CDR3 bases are TGTGCCAGCAGCTTAAGGCTAGCGGGGGACAATGAGCAGTTCTTC. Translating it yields CASSLRLAGDNEQFF.